The rows below give T cell receptor beta chains drawn from one sample of a study of cytomegalovirus exposure and HLA in healthy donors. The protocol was immunoSEQ multiplex PCR, while the TCRdb copy is restricted to in-frame clones and leaves out a portion. The sample includes 150,000 to 160,000 clones, 80% to 90% of them seen just once. The specimen sequenced was PBMCs. The receptors were gathered from a woman between 18 and 30 years old in good health and CMV-seronegative. The conserved cysteine and the conserved F or W are not part of the CDR3 here. Clone size appears in some rows only: once, few, many, or a class for an expanded clone.

12 TRBJ1-5 - TRBV19 ASSIGVKVQPQH
15 TRBJ2-1 - TRBV7-8 ASSLGGTSGRSGEQF
11 TRBJ1-1 once TRBV11-2 ASRVTRGLEAF
11 TRBJ2-5 - TRBV29-1 SVSPGGQETQY
14 TRBJ2-3 - TRBV10-1 ASSEASSGGTDTQY
13 TRBJ2-2 - TRBV7-2 ASSVEGANTGELF
14 TRBJ2-1 - TRBV21-1 ASSRRFPQVPPEQF
14 TRBJ2-5 - TRBV6-5 ASSYGTSGGAETQY
13 TRBJ1-1 - TRBV7-9 ASSSLVRGLTEAF
11 TRBJ2-3 - TRBV9 ASSVAQTDTQY
13 TRBJ2-3 - TRBV5-6 ASGPGTGHTDTQY
14 TRBJ2-5 - TRBV4-2 ASSQEGSGGQETQY
17 TRBJ2-2 - TRBV27 ASSPDFLAGFTNTGELF
13 TRBJ1-4 - TRBV4-1 ASSRAGTLNEKLF
12 TRBJ1-1 - TRBV6-4 ASSDSFGHTEAF
11 TRBJ1-1 - TRBV5-4 ASRLVQNTEAF
14 TRBJ2-2 - TRBV5-6 ASSLIRGGGTGELF
13 TRBJ2-7 - TRBV28 ASRLGGARVYEQY
13 TRBJ2-7 - TRBV27 ASSWARGGSGEQY
15 TRBJ2-1 - TRBV5-1 ASSATPAGLSYNEQF
14 TRBJ1-6 - TRBV7-9 SSSSPYGTRDLVLH
14 TRBJ1-5 - TRBV19 ASRRYRGESNQPQH
13 TRBJ2-2 - TRBV11-3 ASSPTGGYTGELF
13 TRBJ2-5 - TRBV5-4 ASSPRSGAQETQY
11 TRBJ1-5 once TRBV19 ASSPLRDQPQH
13 TRBJ1-1 once TRBV5-1 ASIPSGGTYTEAF
14 TRBJ1-5 - TRBV28 ASSSPQGVSNQPQH
16 TRBJ2-7 - TRBV5-4 ASHTGTSGGAPPYEQY
11 TRBJ2-5 - TRBV6-5 ASSFQAGTGEY
11 TRBJ2-7 - TRBV6-5 ASSYSTGYEQY
13 TRBJ2-6 once TRBV2 ASRDRSSGANVLT
11 TRBJ1-5 - TRBV28 ASRYRANQPQH
14 TRBJ2-2 - TRBV19 ASTWHWKGVGGELF
12 TRBJ2-7 - TRBV6-5 ASSPSGTYYEQY
11 TRBJ2-3 once TRBV18 ASSRDRGDTQY
13 TRBJ1-1 once TRBV10-3 AISGQTGVATEAF
14 TRBJ2-2 - TRBV4-1 ASSPNGWLLSGELF
12 TRBJ2-7 - TRBV5-1 ASSGRQGAYEQY
13 TRBJ1-1 - TRBV7-9 ASSSEGGRGAEAF
11 TRBJ1-4 few TRBV29-1 SVERGLGEKLF
15 TRBJ2-5 - TRBV30 AWTVGTSGGGQETQY